This TCR beta chain was found in a study of blood T cell repertoires in COVID-19. As for the study in general: The origin of the acute and convalescent COVID-19 samples was the United States, Italy and Spain. T cells, B-cell-depleted T cells, or PBMCs provided the cDNA or gDNA that served as material.

The data were produced by immunoSEQ multiplex PCR, yet TCRdb's version contains in-frame clones alone and is incomplete. Here the sample spans 35,000 to 45,000 clones, 70% to 90% being singletons. The count of this clone is one. The CDR3 is 14 residues long. Germline V gene lookup returns CDR1 SNHLY and CDR2 FYNNEI. V lost 4 bases and J lost 4, with 13 bases in between. The sample consisted of peripheral blood. The chain uses TRBV2 and TRBJ1-2, with TRBD1 as a possible D gene (6 bases). The receptor's source is a human donor in a cohort sampled during active COVID-19. CDR3 amino acids: CASSVTQGGYGYTF. CDR3 coding DNA: TGTGCCAGCAGTGTAACACAGGGCGGCTATGGCTACACCTTC. Full variable domain (remainder filled in from reference TRBV2 and TRBJ1-2): EPEVTQTPSHQVTQMGQEVILRCVPISNHLYFYWYRQILGQKVEFLVSFYNNEISEKSEIFDDQFSVERPDGSNFTLKIRSTKLEDSAMYFCASSVTQGGYGYTFGSGTRLTVV.